This TCR beta chain was captured in a study of cytomegalovirus exposure and HLA in healthy donors. The PCR ran on 60 Vbeta and 13 Jbeta primers. The protocol was immunoSEQ multiplex PCR, while the TCRdb copy is restricted to in-frame clones and leaves out a portion. The table shows fewer than 130,000 clones, with more than 70% occurring only once. Notes on the study in general: Previous analysis showed most TCR beta V segments were productive about 87% or about 30% of the time.

V lost 4 bases to trimming and J lost 6 bases, with 12 bases between them. The germline V gene has CDR1 SEHNR and CDR2 FQNEAQ (reference sequence). CDR3 length: 14 residues. Donors had nominal health at sampling but likely had unrecorded immune exposures. The table lists this clone with a few counts. What it recognizes is unknown. Sequencing input: PBMCs. The J gene is TRBJ2-2, the V gene TRBV7-9; TRBD1 might be the D (5 bases). This receptor was identified in a woman aged 55-69 years in good health and CMV-seropositive. The DNA of the CDR3 is TGTGCCAGCAGCTCACCAAAGACAGCCGGGGAGCTGTTTTTT. Its protein is CASSSPKTAGELFF.